These 4 T cell receptor beta chains share one sample of origin, sequenced in a study of CD8+ T cells in alopecia areata. cDNA reverse transcribed from extracted RNA served as the sequencing template. The method was immunoSEQ multiplex PCR; TCRdb's version includes in-frame clones alone and lacks a portion of them. Of 150,000 to 200,000 clones in the sample, over 55% were seen once. The sequencing used CD4+ T cells sorted from blood, collected at week 0. All receptors derive from a human donor with alopecia areata.

The V gene is TRBV15, the J gene TRBJ2-7, with 8 bases that match TRBD1. With 3 bases clipped from V and 2 bases from J, the junction kept 6 bases outside the gene matches. Germline V gene data show CDR1 as LNHNV and CDR2 as YYDKDF (reference sequence). The CDR3 contains 15 residues. The DNA of the CDR3 is TGTGCCACCAGCAGGAACGGACAGGGAGCCTACGAGCAGTACTTC. Translating it yields CATSRNGQGAYEQYF.

This clone was found a few times. Other nucleotide sequences in the sample specify the same CDR3. The rearrangement joins TRBV29-1 to TRBJ2-5, with TRBD1 identical over 7 bases. CDR3 length equals 12 residues. Germline CDR1 and CDR2: SQVTM and ANQGSEA. The junction had 3 bases not matched to a gene; V was cut back by 4 bases and J by 4 bases. The CDR3 sequence: CSVGQGPETQYF. The CDR3 bases are TGCAGCGTTGGACAGGGCCCAGAGACCCAGTACTTC.

V is TRBV7-6 and J is TRBJ2-7; TRBD1 aligns across 8 bases. The trim removed 0 bases at V and 3 bases at J, leaving 7 bases unmatched. The CDR3 covers 16 residues. CDR1 is SGHVS and CDR2 is FNYEAQ in the germline V gene. The CDR3: CASSLASGTGGYEQYF. The DNA for the CDR3 is TGTGCCAGCAGCTTAGCTAGCGGCACAGGGGGCTACGAGCAGTACTTC.

The chain combines TRBV7-3 with TRBJ2-6, with no clear D. This CDR3 spans 15 amino acids. CDR1 and CDR2 (germline): SGHTA, FQGTGA. Trimming shortened V by 5 bases and J by 0 bases, and 8 bases separated the two germline ends. This CDR3 reads CASSPQISGANVLTF. CDR3 DNA: TGTGCCAGCAGCCCGCAGATCTCTGGGGCCAACGTCCTGACTTTC. The whole variable domain, remainder taken from reference TRBV7-3 and TRBJ2-6, is GAGVSQTPSNKVTEKGKYVELRCDPISGHTALYWYRQSLGQGPEFLIYFQGTGAADDSGLPNDRFFAVRPEGSVSTLKIQRTERGDSAVYLCASSPQISGANVLTFGAGSRLTVL.